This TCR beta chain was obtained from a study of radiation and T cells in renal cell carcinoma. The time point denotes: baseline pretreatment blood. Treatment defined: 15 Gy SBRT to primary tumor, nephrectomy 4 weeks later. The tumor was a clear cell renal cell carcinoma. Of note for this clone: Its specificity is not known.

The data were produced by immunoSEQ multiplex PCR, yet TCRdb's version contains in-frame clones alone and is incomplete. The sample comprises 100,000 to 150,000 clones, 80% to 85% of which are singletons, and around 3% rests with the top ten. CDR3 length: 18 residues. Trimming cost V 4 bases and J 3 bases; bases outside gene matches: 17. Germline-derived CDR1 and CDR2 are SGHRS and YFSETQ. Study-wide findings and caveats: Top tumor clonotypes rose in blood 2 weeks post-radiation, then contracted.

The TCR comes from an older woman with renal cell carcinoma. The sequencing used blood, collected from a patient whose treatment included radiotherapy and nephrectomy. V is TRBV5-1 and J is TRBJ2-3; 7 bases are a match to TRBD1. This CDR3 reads CASSPAESGTVGTDTQYF. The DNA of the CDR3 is TGCGCCAGCAGCCCGGCGGAATCCGGGACAGTGGGGACAGATACGCAGTATTTT.